This T cell receptor beta chain was sequenced in a study of technical replicates of blood from several donors. Trimming took off 2 bases at V and 5 bases at J, with 10 bases between the two ends. Germline CDR1 and CDR2: SQVTM and ANQGSEA. This CDR3 spans 12 amino acids. Assay used: immunoSEQ multiplex PCR; TCRdb lists only in-frame clones, some missing. This table has roughly 80,000 clones, approximately 94% appearing once. The rearrangement links TRBV29-1 to TRBJ2-7; maybe TRBD1 (5 bases). This TCR was recovered from a human donor in good health. The sequenced sample consisted of T cells isolated from PBMCs. The CDR3 is CSVESLGDEQYF. DNA of the CDR3: TGCAGCGTTGAAAGCCTAGGGGACGAGCAGTACTTC.